This TCR beta chain was observed in a study of Ad26.COV2.S vaccination and SARS-CoV-2 variants (dated by TCRdb to 2020 to 2022). Describing the broader study: Vaccine-arm donors were drawn from COV1001, a multicentre, randomized, double-blind, placebo-controlled phase I-IIa trial of Ad26.COV2.S in healthy adults. Ad26.COV2.S was administered intramuscularly at 5 x 10^10 or 1 x 10^11 viral particles, either as a single shot or as two shots given 56 days apart. Sequencing of the TCRbeta repertoire served to evaluate the specificity and breadth of SARS-CoV-2-reactive T cell receptors following Ad26.COV2.S vaccination. A total of some 30 samples were included in the TCR-sequenced set, comprising around 19 Ad26.COV2.S vaccine recipients, 5 placebo recipients and 8 SARS-CoV-2 convalescent individuals. Trial participants were randomized into five groups of five: low-dose or high-dose Ad26.COV2.S given once or twice, or placebo on both occasions. Investigators did not know the trial group allocation while performing experiments and assessing outcomes.

Overall results and qualifications from the work: Ad26.COV2.S recipients had higher spike-specific TCR breadth than placebo recipients (P = 0.0014). After vaccination, spike-specific CD8+ and CD4+ T cell responses were reported to show substantial breadth. Vaccine and placebo recipients had comparable non-spike TCR breadth, which fits with the vaccine containing only spike. Comparing responses between vaccine doses or regimens was not something the study was powered to do. According to the authors, total T cell responses may have been underestimated by the TCR breadth and depth analyses.

TCRbeta CDR3 regions were sequenced with the immunoSEQ Assay. After extraction, genomic DNA underwent amplification by bias-controlled multiplex PCR, followed by high-throughput sequencing. The study's own analysis went as follows. Collapsing and filtering of sequences were performed to quantify the absolute abundance of each unique TCRbeta CDR3 region. Usable DNA was measured by amplifying reference genes present in all nucleated cells, and TCRbeta template counts were normalized to that usable DNA to estimate T cell fraction. Repertoire TCRs were annotated as SARS-CoV-2-specific when V gene, CDR3 amino acid sequence and J gene were exactly matched to a known reactive TCR set. The reference SARS-CoV-2 TCR set came from MIRA and was filtered for enrichment in COVID-19-positive ImmuneCODE repertoires, removing public or cross-reactive TCRs. Drawing on the MIRA antigens, annotated TCRs were analysed further at the level of specific ORF or position within ORF. Breadth was defined as the number of annotated unique rearrangements divided by the total number of unique productive rearrangements, and depth was defined as the summed frequency of the annotated unique rearrangements. Group comparisons of TCR breadth used two-sided Wilcoxon rank-sum tests. Entries here come from immuneACCESS through TCRdb and include only in-frame sequences with V and J called. Some clones fail to appear in such tables; in the studies checked, an unresolved V gene covers under half of the shortfall, and the cause of the remainder is unknown. V and J calls and clone size follow that table, whereas D and trimming were derived from the DNA. Across this sample there are about 350,000 clones, with 80% to 90% seen only once. Around 10% of the sample is taken by the ten largest.

Concerning this clone itself: Its antigen remains undetermined. Qualities for individual bases were not recorded, and no much larger clone is one base off.

CDR1 and CDR2 are drawn from the germline V gene: SGHAT, FQNNGV. From its cysteine to its phenylalanine, the CDR3 spans 17 amino acids. The retained sequence is limited to the CDR3, 51 bases, with the frame set at the first base. V and J lose 1 base and 2 bases, and a span of 18 bases separates them. The sample's treatment or condition label, in plain terms: 15 to 20 received Ad26.COV2.S at low or high dose, single or two shots; about 5 received placebo; per-sample allocation not given. Repertoires of vaccine and placebo recipients were sequenced from samples collected on day 63 after the first injection. Cohort 1b enrolled fewer than 30 adults aged 18-55 years at a single site in Boston, USA, between 29 July and 7 August 2020. Ad26.COV2.S consisted of a replication-incompetent adenovirus type 26 vector by which a prefusion-stabilized SARS-CoV-2 spike protein from the original Wuhan strain was expressed.

This clonotype was obtained from a person aged 18 to 65 who received the Ad26.COV2.S COVID-19 vaccine or a placebo. The chain couples TRBV11-2 to TRBJ2-7; the D gene identity is not certain. Here the sequenced sample was peripheral blood, taken in a trial of Ad26.COV2.S vaccine versus placebo. The encoded CDR3 is CASSLVGRSAVPYEQYF. The nucleotides read TGTGCCAGCAGCTTAGTCGGAAGAAGCGCGGTTCCCTACGAGCAGTACTTC.